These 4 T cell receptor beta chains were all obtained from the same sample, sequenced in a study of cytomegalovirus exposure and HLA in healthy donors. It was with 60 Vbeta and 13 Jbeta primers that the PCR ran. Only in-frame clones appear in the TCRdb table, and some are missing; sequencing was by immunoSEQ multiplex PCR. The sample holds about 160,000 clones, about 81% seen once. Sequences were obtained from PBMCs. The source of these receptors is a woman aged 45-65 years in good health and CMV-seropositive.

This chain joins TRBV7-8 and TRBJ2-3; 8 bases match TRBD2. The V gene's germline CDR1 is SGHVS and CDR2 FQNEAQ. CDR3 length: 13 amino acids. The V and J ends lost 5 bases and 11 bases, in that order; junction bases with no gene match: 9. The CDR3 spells CASSPGGVLQQYF. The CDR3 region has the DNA TGTGCCAGCAGCCCCGGGGGGGTTTTACAGCAGTATTTT.

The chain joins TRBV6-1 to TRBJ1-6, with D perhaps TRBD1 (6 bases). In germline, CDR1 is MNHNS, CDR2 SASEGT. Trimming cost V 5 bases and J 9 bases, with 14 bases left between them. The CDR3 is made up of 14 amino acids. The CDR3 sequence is CASSTGKGGSPLHF. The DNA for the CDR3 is TGTGCCAGCAGTACAGGGAAAGGGGGTTCACCCCTCCACTTT.

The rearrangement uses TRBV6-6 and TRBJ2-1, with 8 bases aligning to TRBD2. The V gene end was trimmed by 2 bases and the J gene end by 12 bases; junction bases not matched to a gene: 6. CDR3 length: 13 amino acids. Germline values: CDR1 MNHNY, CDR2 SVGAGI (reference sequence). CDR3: CASSYPGRGRQFF. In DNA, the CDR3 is TGTGCCAGCAGTTACCCCGGGAGGGGGAGGCAGTTCTTC.

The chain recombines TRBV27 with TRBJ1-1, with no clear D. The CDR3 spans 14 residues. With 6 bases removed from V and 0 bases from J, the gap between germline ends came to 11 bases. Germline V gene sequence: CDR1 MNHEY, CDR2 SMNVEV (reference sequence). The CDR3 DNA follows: TGTGCCAGCAGATTGGGGAGGATGAACACTGAAGCTTTCTTT. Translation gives CASRLGRMNTEAFF.